Below, 28 T cell receptor beta chains from the same sample are listed, as sequenced in a study of graft-versus-host responses after intestinal transplantation. Lymphocytes from graft epithelium and lamina propria were isolated. Only in-frame clones appear in the TCRdb table, and some are missing; sequencing was by immunoSEQ multiplex PCR. The profile shows about 22,000 clones, roughly 79% of them singletons. Specimen: ileum tissue, collected 12 days after intestinal transplant. The receptors were sampled from a human patient who received an intestinal transplant, so some T cells may come from the graft donor.

This rearrangement joins TRBV19 to TRBJ1-2; D is possibly TRBD1 (6 bases). V lost 3 bases, J lost 5 bases, and 13 bases lay in between. CDR3 length equals 14 residues. In germline, CDR1 is LNHDA, CDR2 SQIVND (reference sequence). The CDR3 protein is CASSILAGAYGYTF. The CDR3 coding sequence is TGTGCCAGTAGTATCCTCGCGGGGGCGTATGGCTACACCTTC.

DNA of the CDR3: TGTGCCACATCCGGCCGGGAAACCCGATTCGAGCCAGATACGCAGTATTTT. It encodes CATSGRETRFEPDTQYF. The chain is built from TRBV10-3 and TRBJ2-3; TRBD2 might be the D (5 bases). CDR3 length: 17 amino acids. The V end was cut by 10 bases, the J end by 4 bases, with 27 bases between. Germline assignment: CDR1 ENHRY and CDR2 SYGVKD.

This clone has a single count. The chain joins TRBV7-9 to TRBJ2-2, with 8 bases lining up with TRBD1. The junction had 6 bases not matched to a gene; V was cut back by 4 bases and J by 8 bases. The CDR3 is 14 amino acids. Germline assignment: CDR1 SEHNR and CDR2 FQNEAQ (reference sequence). CDR3 nucleotide sequence: TGTGCCAGCAGCTCCCGACAGGGGCAGGGGGAGCTGTTTTTT. Residues: CASSSRQGQGELFF.

Comment on this clone: A read error may produce the germline difference seen at one junction end. V gene TRBV7-7 combines with J gene TRBJ1-1; D not resolved. This CDR3 is built from 13 residues. Germline CDR1 is SSHAT and CDR2 is FNYEAQ (reference sequence). The DNA of the CDR3 is TGTGCTAGCAGCCCCGCGGGCGGGACTGAAGCTTTCTTT. Residues: CASSPAGGTEAFF.

The genes are TRBV4-1 and TRBJ1-3; 7 nucleotides line up with TRBD1. Germline V CDR1 and CDR2: MGHRA, YSYEKL. This CDR3 contains 16 residues. Trimming cost V 0 bases and J 2 bases; bases outside gene matches: 4. CDR3 bases: TGCGCCAGCAGCCAAGAGCCACAGGGGACTGGAAACACCATATATTTT. Encoded protein: CASSQEPQGTGNTIYF.

This chain uses TRBV4-1 with TRBJ2-3, with 11 bases fitting TRBD2. V shed 1 base, J shed 4 bases, and the junction held 1 base outside the gene matches. Germline values: CDR1 MGHRA, CDR2 YSYEKL. The CDR3 is 15 amino acids. CDR3 bases: TGCGCCAGCAGCCAAGTAGCGGGGGGGCCAGATACGCAGTATTTT. This translates into CASSQVAGGPDTQYF.

This clone occurred once. The chain carries TRBV4-3 and TRBJ1-2; D possibly corresponds to TRBD1 (6 bases). This CDR3 is 13 amino acids long. Germline CDR1 reads LGHNA; CDR2 reads YSLEER. V lost 4 bases to trimming and J lost 10 bases, with 16 bases between them. CDR3 DNA: TGCGCCAGCAGCCCGACGTCAGGGACAAACTACACCTTC. Its translation: CASSPTSGTNYTF.

By proportion, this clone is medium-sized. The chain employs TRBV7-9 and TRBJ2-3, with 10 positions matching TRBD2. Trimming took 6 bases from V and 6 from J; bases not matched to a gene: 9. The CDR3 is made up of 15 amino acids. Per germline, CDR1 SEHNR and CDR2 FQNEAQ (reference sequence). CDR3 nucleotide sequence: TGTGCCAGCAGGAGCCTAGCGGGGGAAGTGGATACGCAGTATTTT. Amino acid sequence: CASRSLAGEVDTQYF.

This clone was detected only a few times. This chain connects TRBV28 to TRBJ2-7; D unclear. The germline gives CDR1 MDHEN, CDR2 SYDVKM. V dropped 5 bases and J dropped 6 bases, with 8 bases sitting between them. The CDR3 consists of 11 residues. Here the CDR3 reads CASSPFSEQYF. CDR3 DNA sequence: TGTGCCAGCAGTCCGTTCAGCGAGCAGTACTTC.

About this clone itself: A far more abundant clone sits one base away, making this likely a read error. The CDR3 sequence: CAGSSGADNQPQHF. The CDR3 nucleotides are TGTGCCGGCAGTTCTGGGGCGGACAATCAGCCCCAGCATTTT. The chain couples TRBV27 to TRBJ1-5; a possible D gene is TRBD1 (5 bases). Germline V gives CDR1 MNHEY, CDR2 SMNVEV (reference sequence). The CDR3 totals 14 residues.

J is TRBJ2-7 and V is TRBV4-3; no reliable D call. The CDR3 loop spans 14 amino acids. Trimming pared 3 bases from V and 2 bases from J, leaving 11 bases between. Germline loops: CDR1 LGHNA, CDR2 YSLEER. The CDR3: CASSQLPSTYEQYF. The CDR3 nucleotides are TGCGCCAGCAGCCAGCTCCCTTCTACCTACGAGCAGTACTTC.

The chain carries TRBV6-4 and TRBJ2-7, with 12 bases lining up with TRBD2. This CDR3 contains 15 residues. From germline, CDR1 is MRHNA and CDR2 SNTAGT. J was trimmed by 1 base and V by 3 bases; bases with no gene match: 1. CDR3 coding DNA: TGTGCCAGCAGTGAACTAGCGGGGGGTTCCTACGAGCAGTACTTC. Translation gives CASSELAGGSYEQYF.

This clone was picked up a small number of times. The chain employs TRBV9 and TRBJ2-3; 10 bases align to TRBD1. This CDR3 region has 16 residues. Germline trimming cut 4 bases from V and 2 bases from J; bases unmatched to any gene: 7. Germline V gene lookup returns CDR1 SGDLS and CDR2 YYNGEE. CDR3 coding DNA: TGTGCCAGCAGCCCCTTCGGGACAGGGGACACAGATACGCAGTATTTT. Encoded protein: CASSPFGTGDTDTQYF.

This clone came up a few times. The rearrangement joins TRBV21-1 to TRBJ2-5; the table's D call of TRBD2 was not tested on the DNA. TRBV21-1 is a recognized pseudogene. The CDR3 covers 16 residues. The DNA for the CDR3 is TGTGCCAGCAGCAAGGGACTAGCGGGGGAAGAAGAGACCCAGTACTTC. Amino acids: CASSKGLAGEEETQYF.

The rearrangement uses TRBV14 and TRBJ1-1; D is undetermined. The CDR3 has 13 residues. V dropped 0 bases and J dropped 4 bases, with 6 bases sitting between them. The V gene's germline CDR1 is SGHDN and CDR2 FVKESK. The chain's CDR3 is CASSQDQVTEAFF. CDR3 nucleotide sequence: TGTGCCAGCAGCCAAGATCAGGTCACTGAAGCTTTCTTT.

The V gene is TRBV7-8, the J gene TRBJ2-5, with 8 positions matching TRBD2. Trimming at V came to 3 bases and at J to 4 bases, leaving 7 bases not matched to a gene. CDR3 length equals 15 residues. Germline lookup yields CDR1 SGHVS and CDR2 FQNEAQ. Written as DNA, the CDR3 is TGTGCCAGCAGCTTCCCTGGAGCGGGGGCAGAGACCCAGTACTTC. Encoded protein: CASSFPGAGAETQYF.

Note on this clone: A read error may produce the germline difference seen at one junction end. The V and J genes are TRBV7-7 and TRBJ2-1; possible D gene TRBD2, 6 bases. The CDR3 covers 15 residues. Germline CDR1 and CDR2: SSHAT and FNYEAQ (reference sequence). CDR3 sequence: CASSLELASYNEQFF. The CDR3 region has the DNA TGTGCTAGCAGCTTAGAACTAGCCTCCTACAATGAGCAGTTCTTC.

The chain is built from TRBV7-6 and TRBJ2-3, with D possibly TRBD1 on 6 matching bases. Germline V gene sequence: CDR1 SGHVS, CDR2 FNYEAQ. The CDR3 contains 16 residues. The germline V and J ends were trimmed by 6 bases and 5 bases, with 21 bases remaining between them. CDR3 nucleotides: TGTGCCAGCAGTCCATGGGGGCAGCCAACGGGAGATACGCAGTATTTT. Translated: CASSPWGQPTGDTQYF.

The chain links TRBV4-1 to TRBJ2-7; the D is unclear. The germline CDR1 and CDR2 sequences are MGHRA and YSYEKL. V gave up 0 bases and J gave up 2 bases, with 5 bases separating them. The CDR3 loop spans 13 amino acids. The DNA for the CDR3 is TGCGCCAGCAGCCAAGATTCGGCCTACGAGCAGTACTTC. Translation gives CASSQDSAYEQYF.

This chain connects TRBV19 to TRBJ1-5; the D gene is possibly TRBD1 (6 bases). Germline CDR1 and CDR2: LNHDA and SQIVND (reference sequence). CDR3 length: 15 residues. Deletions cut 4 bases from V and 4 bases from J, with 14 bases between. The CDR3 loop reads CASSKQGPGNQPQHF. The CDR3 nucleotides are TGTGCCAGTAGTAAACAGGGTCCAGGGAATCAGCCCCAGCATTTT.

This rearrangement joins TRBV7-9 to TRBJ2-7; tentatively, D is TRBD1 (5 bases). Germline CDR1 SEHNR, CDR2 FQNEAQ (reference sequence). This CDR3 has 13 amino acids. V was shortened by 4 bases and J by 5 bases, with 12 bases between the two germline ends. CDR3 sequence (DNA): TGTGCCAGCAGCTCAGGGTTTGGAGACGAGCAGTACTTC. It encodes CASSSGFGDEQYF.

The chain is built from TRBV4-3 and TRBJ2-7; 7 nucleotides line up with TRBD1. The ends lost 4 bases at V and 3 bases at J; junction bases unmatched: 6. The germline V gene encodes CDR1 LGHNA and CDR2 YSLEER. This CDR3 region has 14 residues. CDR3 loop: CASSLRQGHYEQYF. In DNA, the CDR3 is TGCGCCAGCAGCCTCAGACAGGGACACTACGAGCAGTACTTC.

The chain is built from TRBV5-4 and TRBJ1-2; weak D call: TRBD1 (6 bases). The germline V and J ends were trimmed by 3 bases and 4 bases, with 13 bases remaining between them. The CDR3 spans 14 residues. Germline V CDR1 and CDR2: SGHNT, YYREEE (reference sequence). CDR3 bases: TGTGCCAGCAGCTCGGGGGGCCTAAGCTATGGCTACACCTTC. It translates to CASSSGGLSYGYTF.

Notes on this clone: Since a much larger clone is just one base distant, this may be a read error. The CDR3 coding sequence is TGTGCCAGCAGCCAGGGCCCCGTGACAGGGATGGTAGCGGAAAGCTCCTACAATGAGCAGTTCTTC. Translated: CASSQGPVTGMVAESSYNEQFF. The chain recombines TRBV4-2 with TRBJ2-1; a possible D gene is TRBD1 (7 bases). The germline V and J ends were trimmed by 3 bases and 0 bases, with 30 bases remaining between them. The CDR3 is made up of 22 amino acids. Germline values: CDR1 LGHNA, CDR2 YNFKEQ.

This clone was picked up a small number of times. V usage is TRBV9 and J usage is TRBJ1-5; D may be TRBD1 (5 bases). The V and J ends lost 3 bases and 9 bases respectively, with 13 bases between them. There are 13 residues in the CDR3. CDR1 and CDR2 from the germline V gene are SGDLS and YYNGEE. CDR3 region: CASSAGGVRPQHF. DNA for the CDR3: TGTGCCAGCAGCGCCGGGGGGGTGAGGCCCCAGCATTTT.

In its sample, this clone was seen a few times. This chain connects TRBV5-1 to TRBJ2-7; D possibly corresponds to TRBD1 (5 bases). CDR3 length: 13 amino acids. The germline V and J ends were trimmed by 4 bases and 0 bases, with 8 bases remaining between them. From germline, CDR1 is SGHRS and CDR2 YFSETQ. Here the CDR3 DNA reads TGCGCCAGCAGCCTCCAGGGCTCCTACGAGCAGTACTTC. Translation gives CASSLQGSYEQYF. The whole variable domain, filled in from reference TRBV5-1 and TRBJ2-7, reads KAGVTQTPRYLIKTRGQQVTLSCSPISGHRSVSWYQQTPGQGLQFLFEYFSETQRNKGNFPGRFSGRQFSNSRSEMNVSTLELGDSALYLCASSLQGSYEQYFGPGTRLTVT.

The chain couples TRBV11-3 to TRBJ1-3, with no clear D. Germline CDR1 SGHNT, CDR2 YENEEA. The CDR3 has 15 amino acids. Trimming shortened V by 4 bases and J by 1 base, and 11 bases separated the two germline ends. The DNA of the CDR3 is TGTGCCAGCAGCTCGAGCTTGAGTTCTGGAAACACCATATATTTT. As protein: CASSSSLSSGNTIYF. Full variable domain (rest looked up from reference TRBV11-3 and TRBJ1-3): EAGVVQSPRYKIIEKKQPVAFWCNPISGHNTLYWYLQNLGQGPELLIRYENEEAVDDSQLPKDRFSAERLKGVDSTLKIQPAELGDSAVYLCASSSSLSSGNTIYFGEGSWLTVV.

The sample holds one count of this clone. This chain joins TRBV19 and TRBJ1-2; 10 nucleotides match TRBD1. The germline V gene encodes CDR1 LNHDA and CDR2 SQIVND (reference sequence). CDR3 size: 17 residues. The V gene end was trimmed by 3 bases and the J gene end by 1 base; junction bases not matched to a gene: 8. The CDR3 sequence: CASSMGTGVDFNYGYTF. The CDR3 coding sequence is TGTGCCAGTAGTATGGGGACAGGGGTTGATTTTAACTATGGCTACACCTTC. Full variable domain (remainder filled in from reference TRBV19 and TRBJ1-2): DGGITQSPKYLFRKEGQNVTLSCEQNLNHDAMYWYRQDPGQGLRLIYYSQIVNDFQKGDIAEGYSVSREKKESFPLTVTSAQKNPTAFYLCASSMGTGVDFNYGYTFGSGTRLTVV.